Shown below are 17 T cell receptor beta chains from a single sample sequenced in a study of spatial heterogeneity in lung cancer. Study results and limitations: Counts that tracked tumor mutation counts were those of expanded intratumoral alpha and beta TCRs.

Sample time point: sample taken at primary tumor resection. These receptors' targets are unknown. TCRdb fed the 5' RACE reads into MiXCR, producing one record per CDR3 protein. The table has 17,000 or so distinct CDR3 sequences, less than 7.5% seen once. Material: lung tumor tissue, obtained at surgery. The receptor set was obtained from a male donor with early-stage non-small cell lung cancer.

This clonotype was found many times. J is TRBJ2-7 and V is TRBV29-1; tentative D call: TRBD2 (6 bases). The CDR3 totals 13 residues. Germline loops: CDR1 SQVTM, CDR2 ANQGSEA. V was pared by 4 bases and J by 1 base, with 11 bases between. This CDR3 is CSVAGGGSYEQYF. For the CDR3, the DNA is TGCAGCGTTGCTGGTGGAGGGTCCTACGAGCAGTACTTC.

The rearrangement links TRBV12-3 or TRBV12-4 to TRBJ2-7, with D unresolved. Trimming removed 2 bases at V and 9 bases at J, with 8 bases between. This CDR3 is 11 amino acids long. CDR3 sequence (DNA): TGTGCCAGCAGTTTACAATGGGCGCAGTACTTC. Its protein product is CASSLQWAQYF.

The table lists this clonotype with many counts. The V call is TRBV4-1, the J call TRBJ1-5; perhaps TRBD1 as D (5 bases). The germline V gene encodes CDR1 MGHRA and CDR2 YSYEKL. This CDR3 spans 16 amino acids. Trimming removed 4 bases at V and 7 bases at J, with 20 bases between. The CDR3 coding sequence is TGCGCCAGCAGCCCCATGGGGCAGGGCTCGGGGCAGCCCCAGCATTTT. Encoded protein: CASSPMGQGSGQPQHF.

V and J are TRBV4-3 and TRBJ1-1; 8 nucleotides align to TRBD1. V lost 2 bases to trimming and J lost 4 bases; unmatched junction nucleotides: 6. The CDR3 is made up of 15 amino acids. Looked up from germline, CDR1 is LGHNA and CDR2 is YSLEER. CDR3 sequence: CASSQIQGARTEAFF. Written as DNA, the CDR3 is TGCGCCAGCAGCCAAATCCAGGGGGCTCGCACTGAAGCTTTCTTT.

This clonotype has at least ten counts. The V call is TRBV11-2, the J call TRBJ2-1; possibly TRBD2 for D (5 bases). Germline CDR1 reads SGHAT; CDR2 reads FQNNGV. The CDR3 has 16 amino acids. Trimming stripped 4 bases from V and 3 bases from J, with 16 bases between. The CDR3 here is CASSSYGVFFYNEQFF. DNA for the CDR3: TGTGCCAGCAGCTCCTACGGGGTCTTCTTCTACAATGAGCAGTTCTTC.

This clonotype has at least ten counts. The V call is TRBV20-1, the J call TRBJ1-5, with a possible D match to TRBD1 (5 bases). Trimming left V 4 bases short and J 0 bases short, with 13 bases between. Germline CDR1 DFQATT, CDR2 SNEGSKA (reference sequence). This CDR3 has 15 amino acids. In DNA form, the CDR3 reads TGCAGTGCTAAGACAGACCTATATAGCAATCAGCCCCAGCATTTT. This translates into CSAKTDLYSNQPQHF.

There are many counts of this clonotype. J is TRBJ2-5 and V is TRBV28, with D unresolved. The CDR3 is 15 residues long. Trimming took off 5 bases at V and 5 bases at J, with 18 bases between the two ends. CDR1 and CDR2 (germline): MDHEN, SYDVKM. CDR3 sequence (DNA): TGTGCCAGCAGTGAGCATCAACGGTCCCCGGAGACCCAGTACTTC. Translation: CASSEHQRSPETQYF.

Points on this clonotype: This may stem from a read error, because a much larger clone lies one nucleotide away. The J gene is TRBJ2-1, the V gene TRBV19; D unclear. The length of the CDR3 is 15 residues. V lost 8 bases, J lost 6 bases, and 20 bases lay in between. Germline CDR1 and CDR2: LNHDA and SQIVND (reference sequence). The CDR3: CASVPEHGSGNEQFF. The CDR3, as DNA: TGTGCCAGTGTCCCGGAACATGGGTCCGGCAATGAGCAGTTCTTC. The whole variable domain, filled in from reference TRBV19 and TRBJ2-1, reads DGGITQSPKYLFRKEGQNVTLSCEQNLNHDAMYWYRQDPGQGLRLIYYSQIVNDFQKGDIAEGYSVSREKKESFPLTVTSAQKNPTAFYLCASVPEHGSGNEQFFGPGTRLTVL.

This clonotype was counted many times. The V and J genes are TRBV12-3 or TRBV12-4 and TRBJ2-6, with TRBD1 matching 11 bases. After removal of 6 bases from V and 2 bases from J, the junction contained 6 bases not matched to a gene. This CDR3 has 17 amino acids. This CDR3 reads CASRYGQGATGANVLTF. Written as DNA, the CDR3 is TGTGCCAGCAGATACGGACAGGGGGCAACTGGGGCCAACGTCCTGACTTTC.

Many counts were recorded for this clonotype. The V call is TRBV7-8, the J call TRBJ2-1; 12 positions match TRBD2. Losses at the gene ends were 7 bases for V and 6 bases for J; bases not matched to a gene: 4. There are 14 residues in the CDR3. The V gene's germline CDR1 is SGHVS and CDR2 FQNEAQ. CDR3 nucleotides: TGTGCCAGCAAAGGACTAGCGGGACTCAATGAGCAGTTCTTC. Its protein is CASKGLAGLNEQFF. Drawing the rest from reference TRBV7-8 and TRBJ2-1, the complete variable domain is GAGVSQSPRYKVAKRGQDVALRCDPISGHVSLFWYQQALGQGPEFLTYFQNEAQLDKSGLPSDRFFAERPEGSVSTLKIQRTQQEDSAVYLCASKGLAGLNEQFFGPGTRLTVL.

This clonotype was picked up many times. The rearrangement joins TRBV5-6 to TRBJ2-1; 8 bases match TRBD1. There are 15 residues in the CDR3. Germline V gives CDR1 SGHDT, CDR2 YYEEEE. The V and J ends lost 5 bases and 6 bases, in that order; junction bases with no gene match: 10. The CDR3 nucleotides read TGTGCCAGCAGAAAACGACAGGGGTGGGGCAATGAGCAGTTCTTC. Protein: CASRKRQGWGNEQFF.

This clonotype was recorded at least ten times. CDR3 in amino acids: CASSFGRNTEAFF. The CDR3 DNA reads as TGTGCCAGCAGTTTCGGCAGGAACACTGAAGCTTTCTTT. The chain carries TRBV12-3 or TRBV12-4 and TRBJ1-1, with D unresolved. V lost 3 bases and J 1 base, leaving 6 bases between the germline ends. CDR3 size: 13 residues.

This sequence joins TRBV20-1 and TRBJ1-1; the D is unclear. Trimming took 3 bases from V and 0 from J, leaving 11 bases between them. CDR1 is DFQATT and CDR2 is SNEGSKA in the germline V gene (reference sequence). This CDR3 is 14 amino acids long. The CDR3 bases are TGCAGTGCTAGGGTTGAAACGATGAACACTGAAGCTTTCTTT. This encodes CSARVETMNTEAFF.

This clonotype has a count of ten or more. The chain recombines TRBV5-4 with TRBJ2-3; D is perhaps TRBD2 (5 bases). This CDR3 region has 15 residues. Germline V CDR1 and CDR2: SGHNT, YYREEE (reference sequence). V gave up 2 bases and J gave up 3 bases, with 13 bases separating them. The CDR3 loop reads CASSLGGPQTDTQYF. CDR3 bases: TGTGCCAGCAGCTTAGGCGGGCCGCAAACAGATACGCAGTATTTT.

In its sample, this clonotype was seen many times. The chain carries TRBV15 and TRBJ2-3, with TRBD1 as a possible D gene (6 bases). V was shortened by 3 bases and J by 4 bases, with 17 bases between the two germline ends. Germline lookup yields CDR1 LNHNV and CDR2 YYDKDF (reference sequence). This CDR3 region has 16 residues. The CDR3 reads CATSSPSRTAADTQYF. CDR3 sequence (DNA): TGTGCCACCAGCAGTCCCTCTCGGACAGCTGCAGATACGCAGTATTTT.

This clonotype occurred many times. V gene TRBV7-8 combines with J gene TRBJ2-6; D may correspond to TRBD1 or TRBD2 (5 bases each). CDR1 SGHVS and CDR2 FQNEAQ come from the germline V gene. The CDR3 length is 17 residues. Deletions cut 2 bases from V and 0 bases from J, with 11 bases between. CDR3 protein: CASSLLGRLSGANVLTF. In nucleotides, the CDR3 is TGTGCCAGCAGCTTATTGGGACGGCTCTCTGGGGCCAACGTCCTGACTTTC.

This clonotype has at least ten counts. The V and J genes are TRBV20-1 and TRBJ1-1, with TRBD1 as a possible D gene (5 bases). Per germline, CDR1 DFQATT and CDR2 SNEGSKA (reference sequence). Trimming removed 6 bases at V and 8 bases at J, with 13 bases between. The CDR3 is 11 amino acids. CDR3 sequence (DNA): TGCAGTGCCCTCACAGGTCCCGAAGCTTTCTTT. Its protein product is CSALTGPEAFF.